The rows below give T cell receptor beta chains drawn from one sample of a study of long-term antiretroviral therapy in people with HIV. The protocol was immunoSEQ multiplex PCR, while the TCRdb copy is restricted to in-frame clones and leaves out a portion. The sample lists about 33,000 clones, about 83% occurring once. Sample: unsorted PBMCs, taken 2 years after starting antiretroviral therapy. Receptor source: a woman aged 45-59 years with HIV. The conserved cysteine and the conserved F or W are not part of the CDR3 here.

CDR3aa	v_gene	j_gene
ASSLASTDYEQY	TRBV5-1	TRBJ2-7
ASSLVAGARTEAF	TRBV5-1	TRBJ1-1
ASPSAGYTDTQY	TRBV23-1	TRBJ2-3
ASSPQKGQGVGETQY	TRBV5-1	TRBJ2-5
ASSDGGGVQETQY	TRBV9	TRBJ2-5
ASSRPSGGFYEQY	TRBV7-9	TRBJ2-7
TSSQDETRPEGTNEKLF	TRBV1	TRBJ1-4
ASSQGNRGGSYNEQF	TRBV14	TRBJ2-1
ASSLRQGTYEQY	TRBV27	TRBJ2-7
ASSQEYANTQY	TRBV4-2	TRBJ2-3
ASSSSGDYNEQF	TRBV7-3	TRBJ2-1
ASSPSGQGEKLF	TRBV18	TRBJ1-4
ASSVSGGTNTGELF	TRBV9	TRBJ2-2
ASSPIRDRGNTIY	TRBV18	TRBJ1-3
ASSKVKGGTVHNEQF	TRBV25-1	TRBJ2-1
ASSPVKAKDTQY	TRBV11-2	TRBJ2-3
ASSYVNSNQPQH	TRBV7-8	TRBJ1-5
ASSVGKGGQPQH	TRBV9	TRBJ1-5
ASSELLAGGLDEQF	TRBV6-1	TRBJ2-1
ASSLAPRASGQPETQY	TRBV7-2	TRBJ2-5
ASKLAGGGSEQF	TRBV5-1	TRBJ2-1
ASSLVQSSGQPQH	TRBV27	TRBJ1-5
ASSWSGAGTDTQY	TRBV5-5	TRBJ2-3
ANPTSGGLDTQY	TRBV27	TRBJ2-3
ASSLVGVTDNSPLH	TRBV13	TRBJ1-6
ASSLDNSPLH	TRBV7-6	TRBJ1-6
AWSVYGAGHQPQH	TRBV30	TRBJ1-5
ASSLGLPVEETQY	TRBV5-1	TRBJ2-5